Listed below are T cell receptor beta chains from one sample, sequenced in a study of blood T cell repertoires in COVID-19. Assay used: immunoSEQ multiplex PCR; TCRdb lists only in-frame clones, some missing. The sample carries roughly 58,000 clones, roughly two thirds recorded once. Sequencing input: PBMCs or T cells enriched from blood (not recorded which). The receptors derive from an older woman who had been exposed to COVID-19. The CDR3 runs from the conserved cysteine through the conserved F or W. The order of the fields is CDR3 protein, CDR3 DNA, D gene, CDR3 length, V gene, J gene, clone size. D genes are given only for firm matches. Clone size, where shown, is once, few, many, or a class for clones that have expanded.

CDR3aa: CASSLRWNTEAFF
CDR3nt: TGTGCCAGCAGCCTACGGTGGAACACTGAAGCTTTCTTT
d_gene: .
len: 13
v_gene: TRBV16
j_gene: TRBJ1-1
abundance: .

CDR3aa: CASVRGGGTEAFF
CDR3nt: TGTGCTAGTGTTAGGGGGGGTGGCACTGAAGCTTTCTTT
d_gene: .
len: 13
v_gene: TRBV12-5
j_gene: TRBJ1-1
abundance: .

CDR3aa: CASSSGQLSYEQYF
CDR3nt: TGTGCCAGCAGTTCGGGACAGCTCTCCTACGAGCAGTACTTC
d_gene: TRBD1
len: 14
v_gene: TRBV2
j_gene: TRBJ2-7
abundance: once

CDR3aa: CASSPGDNYEKLFF
CDR3nt: TGTGCCAGCAGTCCAGGGGATAATTATGAAAAACTGTTTTTT
d_gene: .
len: 14
v_gene: TRBV28
j_gene: TRBJ1-4
abundance: .

CDR3aa: CASNTSGLGCPQHF
CDR3nt: TGTGCCAGCAACACGTCCGGTCTAGGATGTCCCCAGCATTTT
d_gene: .
len: 14
v_gene: TRBV7-6
j_gene: TRBJ1-5
abundance: .

CDR3aa: CASSIGLAGGDTQYF
CDR3nt: TGTGCCAGTAGTATCGGGCTAGCGGGGGGAGATACGCAGTATTTT
d_gene: TRBD2
len: 15
v_gene: TRBV19
j_gene: TRBJ2-3
abundance: .

CDR3aa: CASSFRGKETQYF
CDR3nt: TGTGCCAGCAGTTTTCGGGGTAAAGAGACCCAGTACTTC
d_gene: .
len: 13
v_gene: TRBV12-3/TRBV12-4
j_gene: TRBJ2-5
abundance: .

CDR3aa: CASSLSRSQGYTGELFF
CDR3nt: TGTGCCAGCAGTTTAAGTCGTAGCCAGGGGTACACCGGGGAGCTGTTTTTT
d_gene: .
len: 17
v_gene: TRBV28
j_gene: TRBJ2-2
abundance: .

CDR3aa: CASSSVRGGVYEQYF
CDR3nt: TGTGCCAGCAGTTCCGTGCGCGGGGGGGTCTACGAGCAGTACTTC
d_gene: TRBD2
len: 15
v_gene: TRBV2
j_gene: TRBJ2-7
abundance: .

CDR3aa: CASRKPGQGEEKLFF
CDR3nt: TGTGCCAGCAGAAAACCGGGACAGGGGGAAGAAAAACTGTTTTTT
d_gene: TRBD1
len: 15
v_gene: TRBV28
j_gene: TRBJ1-4
abundance: .

CDR3aa: CASSQVGGTGELFF
CDR3nt: TGCGCCAGCAGCCAGGTCGGCGGCACCGGGGAGCTGTTTTTT
d_gene: .
len: 14
v_gene: TRBV4-3
j_gene: TRBJ2-2
abundance: .

CDR3aa: CASSLGSEGLEAFF
CDR3nt: TGCGCCAGCAGCCTGGGGTCGGAGGGGCTCGAAGCTTTCTTT
d_gene: .
len: 14
v_gene: TRBV5-1
j_gene: TRBJ1-1
abundance: .

CDR3aa: CACRVQGYGYTF
CDR3nt: TGTGCCTGCCGGGTCCAAGGCTATGGCTACACCTTC
d_gene: .
len: 12
v_gene: TRBV30
j_gene: TRBJ1-2
abundance: .

CDR3aa: CASGSEAGYTEAFF
CDR3nt: TGTGCCAGCGGGTCCGAAGCGGGGTACACTGAAGCTTTCTTT
d_gene: .
len: 14
v_gene: TRBV21-1
j_gene: TRBJ1-1
abundance: .

CDR3aa: CSVEPQGRTEAFF
CDR3nt: TGCAGCGTTGAACCACAGGGGCGAACTGAAGCTTTCTTT
d_gene: TRBD1
len: 13
v_gene: TRBV29-1
j_gene: TRBJ1-1
abundance: .

CDR3aa: CASSQGRETYGYTF
CDR3nt: TGTGCCAGCAGCCAGGGGAGAGAGACTTATGGCTACACCTTC
d_gene: .
len: 14
v_gene: TRBV28
j_gene: TRBJ1-2
abundance: .

CDR3aa: CASSVNREAFF
CDR3nt: TGCGCCAGCAGCGTCAACCGGGAAGCTTTCTTT
d_gene: .
len: 11
v_gene: TRBV5-1
j_gene: TRBJ1-1
abundance: .

CDR3aa: CASSYSAGGETQYF
CDR3nt: TGTGCCAGCAGTTACTCGGCAGGCGGGGAGACCCAGTACTTC
d_gene: .
len: 14
v_gene: TRBV6-5
j_gene: TRBJ2-5
abundance: .

CDR3aa: CASSINRAGNQPQHF
CDR3nt: TGTGCCAGTAGTATTAACAGGGCTGGAAATCAGCCCCAGCATTTT
d_gene: .
len: 15
v_gene: TRBV19
j_gene: TRBJ1-5
abundance: once

CDR3aa: CASKGAAGGLRTHSNQPQHF
CDR3nt: TGTGCCAGTAAAGGGGCGGCAGGGGGTTTACGAACACATAGCAATCAGCCCCAGCATTTT
d_gene: TRBD1
len: 20
v_gene: TRBV19
j_gene: TRBJ1-5
abundance: .

CDR3aa: CASSSLLRGPNTEAFF
CDR3nt: TGTGCCAGCAGCTCCCTGCTCAGGGGGCCGAACACTGAAGCTTTCTTT
d_gene: TRBD1
len: 16
v_gene: TRBV7-2
j_gene: TRBJ1-1
abundance: .

CDR3aa: CASGREGNQPQHF
CDR3nt: TGTGCCAGCGGTAGGGAGGGCAATCAGCCCCAGCATTTT
d_gene: .
len: 13
v_gene: TRBV28
j_gene: TRBJ1-5
abundance: .

CDR3aa: CASSLTEAYEQYF
CDR3nt: TGTGCTAGCAGCTTAACCGAGGCCTACGAGCAGTACTTC
d_gene: .
len: 13
v_gene: TRBV7-7
j_gene: TRBJ2-7
abundance: .

CDR3aa: CASSTPDRVDTQYF
CDR3nt: TGTGCCAGTAGTACCCCGGACAGGGTGGATACGCAGTATTTT
d_gene: TRBD1
len: 14
v_gene: TRBV19
j_gene: TRBJ2-3
abundance: once